Following are 20 T cell receptor beta chains from one sample sequenced in a study of cytomegalovirus exposure and HLA in healthy donors. The study ran its PCR with 60 Vbeta and 13 Jbeta primers. Assay: immunoSEQ multiplex PCR; the TCRdb copy retains only in-frame clones and omits some. This sample has some 190,000 clones, with 75% to 85% found just once. Input material: PBMCs. The receptors stem from a woman in her forties or fifties in good health and CMV-seronegative.

The chain is built from TRBV11-2 and TRBJ2-7, with TRBD2 identical over 7 bases. V lost 2 bases, J lost 3 bases, and 13 bases stayed unmatched. CDR3 length equals 17 residues. CDR1 SGHAT and CDR2 FQNNGV come from the germline V gene. This CDR3 reads CASSLWGGTNTLYEQYF. The CDR3 region has the DNA TGTGCCAGCAGCTTATGGGGGGGGACTAACACACTCTACGAGCAGTACTTC.

Written as DNA, the CDR3 is TGTGCCAGCAGCTCTGGACAGGGCGCGTACATTCAGTACTTC. It is translated as CASSSGQGAYIQYF. The rearrangement joins TRBV7-2 to TRBJ2-4, with 8 positions matching TRBD1. J lost 8 bases, V lost 4 bases, and 7 bases had no gene match. In germline, CDR1 is SGHTA, CDR2 FQGNSA. The CDR3 has 14 amino acids.

The chain has TRBV4-1 and TRBJ2-5, with 11 bases matching TRBD2. The germline gives CDR1 MGHRA, CDR2 YSYEKL. With 1 base clipped from V and 1 base from J, the junction kept 2 bases outside the gene matches. The CDR3 is 16 amino acids. CDR3: CASSQVGLAVQETQYF. CDR3 in DNA: TGCGCCAGCAGCCAAGTGGGACTAGCGGTCCAAGAGACCCAGTACTTC.

The V gene is TRBV28, the J gene TRBJ1-2; D is unresolved. CDR1 MDHEN and CDR2 SYDVKM come from the germline V gene. This CDR3 has 12 residues. The germline V and J ends were trimmed by 7 bases and 1 base, with 7 bases remaining between them. CDR3 nucleotides: TGTGCCAGCACAAACAGTAACTATGGCTACACCTTC. Translation: CASTNSNYGYTF.

V and J are TRBV15 and TRBJ2-3; D remains ambiguous. The CDR3 is 11 amino acids. The V end was cut by 8 bases, the J end by 5 bases, with 8 bases between. Germline CDR1 LNHNV, CDR2 YYDKDF (reference sequence). The CDR3: CATEDLDTQYF. CDR3 coding DNA: TGTGCCACCGAGGATTTAGATACGCAGTATTTT.

The genes are TRBV6-6 and TRBJ1-5; TRBD1 is a possible D gene (6 bases). V lost 8 bases to trimming and J lost 5 bases, with 13 bases between them. Germline CDR1 reads MNHNY; CDR2 reads SVGAGI (reference sequence). The CDR3 extends over 13 amino acids. CDR3 coding DNA: TGTGCCAGCGGAAAACAGGGTGATCAGCCCCAGCATTTT. Protein product: CASGKQGDQPQHF.

The V call is TRBV28, the J call TRBJ1-1; 9 bases agree with TRBD1. CDR1 MDHEN and CDR2 SYDVKM come from the germline V gene. With V trimmed by 5 bases and J by 5 bases, 9 bases remained unmatched. The CDR3 contains 15 residues. As DNA, the CDR3 is TGTGCCAGCAGTAAAGGGACAGGGAGGGGAACTGAAGCTTTCTTT. Translation gives CASSKGTGRGTEAFF. Variable domain in full (rest from reference TRBV28 and TRBJ1-1): DVKVTQSSRYLVKRTGEKVFLECVQDMDHENMFWYRQDPGLGLRLIYFSYDVKMKEKGDIPEGYSVSREKKERFSLILESASTNQTSMYLCASSKGTGRGTEAFFGQGTRLTVV.

J is TRBJ2-7 and V is TRBV27; D not certain. This CDR3 contains 13 residues. The V and J ends lost 2 bases and 3 bases respectively, with 8 bases between them. Germline V gene data show CDR1 as MNHEY and CDR2 as SMNVEV (reference sequence). CDR3: CASSLVQNYEQYF. CDR3 nucleotides: TGTGCCAGCAGTTTAGTCCAGAACTACGAGCAGTACTTC.

The rearrangement links TRBV28 to TRBJ2-4, with D possibly being TRBD1 (6 bases). The CDR3 is 13 residues long. Germline loops: CDR1 MDHEN, CDR2 SYDVKM. V gave up 8 bases and J gave up 7 bases, with 15 bases separating them. CDR3 sequence: CASSLDRRNIQYF. The CDR3, as DNA: TGTGCCAGCTCGCTTGACAGGCGGAACATTCAGTACTTC.

This chain links TRBV2 with TRBJ1-2; D is undetermined. Germline CDR1 is SNHLY and CDR2 is FYNNEI. This CDR3 region has 14 residues. Trimming removed 9 bases from V and 0 bases from J, with 14 bases in between. The CDR3 reads CASQVHLSNYGYTF. The CDR3 DNA follows: TGTGCCAGTCAGGTACACCTTTCTAACTATGGCTACACCTTC.

The chain uses TRBV7-2 and TRBJ1-1; possibly TRBD1 for D (6 bases). This CDR3 region has 16 residues. V shed 4 bases and J shed 0 bases, with 15 bases lying between them. Germline V gene lookup returns CDR1 SGHTA and CDR2 FQGNSA. The CDR3 bases are TGTGCCAGCAGCTCCCAGCCACAGGGATTGAACACTGAAGCTTTCTTT. It encodes CASSSQPQGLNTEAFF.

The J gene is TRBJ1-2, the V gene TRBV6-5; 7 nucleotides match TRBD1. Germline CDR1 reads MNHEY; CDR2 reads SVGAGI. The CDR3 loop spans 15 amino acids. Unmatched junction bases numbered 15, after V lost 6 bases and J lost 8 bases. The CDR3 here is CASSQYPGQRWGYTF. CDR3 bases: TGTGCCAGCAGCCAATACCCGGGACAGCGATGGGGCTACACCTTC.

V is TRBV9 and J is TRBJ1-2, with D tentatively TRBD1 (5 bases). The V and J ends lost 4 bases and 5 bases respectively, with 15 bases between them. The length of the CDR3 is 14 residues. Germline CDR1 reads SGDLS; CDR2 reads YYNGEE. This chain's CDR3 is CASSPYRGGYGYTF. The CDR3 bases are TGTGCCAGCAGCCCGTACCGGGGGGGATATGGCTACACCTTC.

The chain couples TRBV19 to TRBJ1-1; 8 bases match TRBD1. J lost 5 bases, V lost 8 bases, and 4 bases had no gene match. Germline V CDR1 and CDR2: LNHDA, SQIVND (reference sequence). CDR3 size: 12 residues. The CDR3 DNA reads as TGTGCCAGTGATAACAGGGGGACTGAAGCTTTCTTT. Its protein product is CASDNRGTEAFF.

The chain uses TRBV27 and TRBJ2-3; a possible D gene is TRBD1 (6 bases). Trimming took off 6 bases at V and 4 bases at J, with 23 bases between the two ends. This CDR3 has 17 amino acids. From germline, CDR1 is MNHEY and CDR2 SMNVEV (reference sequence). CDR3: CASRDRSGTPTSDTQYF. CDR3 coding DNA: TGTGCCAGCAGAGACAGATCCGGGACACCGACCTCAGATACGCAGTATTTT.

The chain employs TRBV2 and TRBJ2-2; D is unclear. Per the germline V gene, CDR1 is SNHLY and CDR2 is FYNNEI. V shed 5 bases and J shed 4 bases, with 8 bases lying between them. This CDR3 spans 13 amino acids. CDR3 nucleotide sequence: TGTGCCAGCAGTCGGTTGATCACCGGGGAGCTGTTTTTT. It encodes CASSRLITGELFF.

The V gene is TRBV6-5, the J gene TRBJ1-1, with TRBD1 identical over 8 bases. CDR3 length equals 15 residues. Losses at the gene ends were 7 bases for V and 3 bases for J; bases not matched to a gene: 10. The germline gives CDR1 MNHEY, CDR2 SVGAGI. The CDR3 nucleotides are TGTGCCAGCACCCCCGGCCAGGGGGCGTACACTGAAGCTTTCTTT. It yields the protein CASTPGQGAYTEAFF.

This sequence joins TRBV15 and TRBJ2-7, with TRBD2 identical over 9 bases. Germline CDR1 reads LNHNV; CDR2 reads YYDKDF (reference sequence). V shed 2 bases and J 6 bases; nucleotides not matched to a gene: 11. CDR3 size: 16 residues. CDR3 loop: CATSRSGVAGASEQYF. CDR3 bases: TGTGCCACCAGCAGATCGGGAGTAGCGGGAGCGTCCGAGCAGTACTTC.

The rearrangement uses TRBV10-3 and TRBJ2-5; D is possibly TRBD2 (5 bases). Germline V gives CDR1 ENHRY, CDR2 SYGVKD. Trimming took off 3 bases at V and 5 bases at J, with 16 bases between the two ends. The CDR3 spans 15 residues. CDR3 sequence: CAISDTDGVGETQYF. Here the CDR3 DNA reads TGTGCCATCAGTGATACCGACGGGGTGGGGGAGACCCAGTACTTC.

The chain recombines TRBV18 with TRBJ2-5, with D hard to call. Germline CDR1 is KGHSH and CDR2 is LQKENI. The CDR3 has 12 amino acids. Deletions cut 1 base from V and 4 bases from J, with 4 bases between. CDR3 region: CASSPRRETQYF. CDR3 bases: TGTGCCAGCTCACCACGTAGAGAGACCCAGTACTTC.